This is a list of T cell receptor beta chains from one sample in a study of tumor-infiltrating lymphocytes in primary liver carcinoma. Each CDR3 protein gets one entry after TCRdb re-called the multiplex PCR reads with MiXCR. The table has about 180,000 distinct CDR3 sequences, 60% seen once. The source material was peripheral blood. The receptors originated from a man aged 35 to 55 with primary liver carcinoma and hepatitis B virus infection. CDR3s include the opening cysteine and the closing phenylalanine or tryptophan. Each record gives: V gene, clone size, J gene, D gene, CDR3 DNA, CDR3 protein. D genes are given only for firm matches. Clone size is stated in some rows and not others, as once, few, many or a class when expanded.

v_gene: TRBV4-1; abundance: few; j_gene: TRBJ1-2; d_gene: .; CDR3nt: TGCGCCAGCAGTCCCTCAAGAGGGAGTTTAAACTATGGCTACACCTTC; CDR3aa: CASSPSRGSLNYGYTF
v_gene: TRBV29-1; abundance: .; j_gene: TRBJ1-4; d_gene: .; CDR3nt: TGCAGCGTTACAGGAAGTCGGTCTGAAAAACTGTTTTTT; CDR3aa: CSVTGSRSEKLFF
v_gene: TRBV11-2; abundance: .; j_gene: TRBJ1-2; d_gene: TRBD1; CDR3nt: TGTGCCAGCAGCTTGCCAGGGGGCTATGGCTACATCTTC; CDR3aa: CASSLPGGYGYIF
v_gene: TRBV6-2/TRBV6-3; abundance: .; j_gene: TRBJ1-2; d_gene: .; CDR3nt: TGTGCCAGCAGTTACCGCTCCGGGACCCGCCCAGGAGGCTACACCTTC; CDR3aa: CASSYRSGTRPGGYTF
v_gene: TRBV6-5; abundance: many; j_gene: TRBJ1-2; d_gene: .; CDR3nt: TGTGCCAGCAGTCCAGTCATCGGAAGTGGCTACACCTTC; CDR3aa: CASSPVIGSGYTF
v_gene: TRBV7-9; abundance: few; j_gene: TRBJ2-1; d_gene: .; CDR3nt: TGTGCCAGCAGCTTAGCCGGGCTAGCAAATGAGCAGTTCTTC; CDR3aa: CASSLAGLANEQFF
v_gene: TRBV14; abundance: .; j_gene: TRBJ2-1; d_gene: .; CDR3nt: TGTGCCAGCAGCCATCAACGGATCACCTACAATGAGCAGTTCTTC; CDR3aa: CASSHQRITYNEQFF
v_gene: TRBV14; abundance: .; j_gene: TRBJ2-7; d_gene: .; CDR3nt: TGTGCCAGCAGCCGGCGGGCAGAGGGCTACGAGCAGTACTTC; CDR3aa: CASSRRAEGYEQYF
v_gene: TRBV29-1; abundance: many; j_gene: TRBJ2-7; d_gene: TRBD2; CDR3nt: TGCAGCGTACGACCCGGGACTAGCGTGGCCTACGAGCAGTACTTC; CDR3aa: CSVRPGTSVAYEQYF
v_gene: TRBV11-2; abundance: .; j_gene: TRBJ2-1; d_gene: .; CDR3nt: TGTGCCAGCAGCTTACGCACCCCGGAGTACAATGAGCAGTTCTTC; CDR3aa: CASSLRTPEYNEQFF
v_gene: TRBV4-2; abundance: .; j_gene: TRBJ2-7; d_gene: .; CDR3nt: TGTGCCAGCAGCCAAGAGGAAGCCTACGAGCAGTACTTC; CDR3aa: CASSQEEAYEQYF
v_gene: TRBV11-2; abundance: .; j_gene: TRBJ2-5; d_gene: .; CDR3nt: TGTGCCAGCACTCCTTCAACGGGGAACCCCGGGGAGACCCAGTACTTC; CDR3aa: CASTPSTGNPGETQYF
v_gene: TRBV29-1; abundance: many; j_gene: TRBJ2-4; d_gene: .; CDR3nt: TGCAGCGTTGAATCCGGCGACATTCAGTACTTC; CDR3aa: CSVESGDIQYF
v_gene: TRBV11-3; abundance: .; j_gene: TRBJ2-1; d_gene: .; CDR3nt: TGTGCCAGCAGCGAGGATCCTAGGGGACTGGGACAGCACTCCTACAATGAGCAGTTCTTC; CDR3aa: CASSEDPRGLGQHSYNEQFF
v_gene: TRBV11-2; abundance: .; j_gene: TRBJ2-3; d_gene: .; CDR3nt: TGTGCCAGCAGCTTAGTCGGCGCGCGGTCGGGTGAGGATACGCAGTATTTT; CDR3aa: CASSLVGARSGEDTQYF
v_gene: TRBV5-5; abundance: many; j_gene: TRBJ2-3; d_gene: TRBD2; CDR3nt: TGTGCCAGCAGCTCGCTCCTAGCGGCCAGCACAGATACGCAGTATTTT; CDR3aa: CASSSLLAASTDTQYF
v_gene: TRBV6-6; abundance: once; j_gene: TRBJ2-2; d_gene: TRBD2; CDR3nt: TGTGCCAGCAGTAAACAGATCGGGACTAGCGGGGATAACACCGGGGAGCTGTTTTTT; CDR3aa: CASSKQIGTSGDNTGELFF
v_gene: TRBV5-5; abundance: once; j_gene: TRBJ1-5; d_gene: .; CDR3nt: TGTGCCAGCAGCTTGGATCTAGGACGGGATCAGCCCCAGCATTTT; CDR3aa: CASSLDLGRDQPQHF
v_gene: TRBV6-5; abundance: few; j_gene: TRBJ2-7; d_gene: TRBD2; CDR3nt: TGTGCCAGCACCACGGAGGCTAGCGGGAGCCTGAAAGAGCAGTACTTC; CDR3aa: CASTTEASGSLKEQYF
v_gene: TRBV10-3; abundance: .; j_gene: TRBJ2-6; d_gene: .; CDR3nt: TGTGCCATCAGTGAAGGGGGGATTGGCAACGTCCTGACTTTC; CDR3aa: CAISEGGIGNVLTF
v_gene: TRBV28; abundance: .; j_gene: TRBJ1-1; d_gene: .; CDR3nt: TGTGCCAGCAGCCTAGTTATCACTGAAGCTTTCTTT; CDR3aa: CASSLVITEAFF
v_gene: TRBV11-2; abundance: many; j_gene: TRBJ1-4; d_gene: .; CDR3nt: TGTGCCAGCAGCCCGGGTCAGGGGTATGAAAAACTGTTTTTT; CDR3aa: CASSPGQGYEKLFF
v_gene: TRBV6-5; abundance: few; j_gene: TRBJ2-3; d_gene: TRBD2; CDR3nt: TGTGCAATAGCGGGAGGGCCTCCGCAGTATTTT; CDR3aa: CAIAGGPPQYF
v_gene: TRBV6-6; abundance: once; j_gene: TRBJ2-4; d_gene: .; CDR3nt: TGTCCCAGCAGCCTGAGCGCGGCCGAAGACATTCAGTACTTC; CDR3aa: CPSSLSAAEDIQYF
v_gene: TRBV20-1; abundance: .; j_gene: TRBJ1-1; d_gene: .; CDR3nt: TGCAGTGCTAGCGACGGACACCCGAACACTGAAGCTTTCTTT; CDR3aa: CSASDGHPNTEAFF
v_gene: TRBV4-1; abundance: few; j_gene: TRBJ2-1; d_gene: .; CDR3nt: TGCGCCAGCAGCCAAAAGTCACTCGCGGGATACAATGAGCAGTTCTTC; CDR3aa: CASSQKSLAGYNEQFF
v_gene: TRBV6-5; abundance: .; j_gene: TRBJ2-1; d_gene: .; CDR3nt: TGTGCCAGCAGTTACTCCCACGGGGCATACAATGAGCAGTTCTTC; CDR3aa: CASSYSHGAYNEQFF
v_gene: TRBV29-1; abundance: few; j_gene: TRBJ2-1; d_gene: TRBD2; CDR3nt: TGCAGCGCCGAGCGGGATTCCTCCTACAATGAGCAGTTCTTC; CDR3aa: CSAERDSSYNEQFF
v_gene: TRBV6-5; abundance: few; j_gene: TRBJ2-7; d_gene: TRBD2; CDR3nt: TGTGCCAGCAGTTTTCTAGCGGGAGGCGGAGAGCAGTACTTC; CDR3aa: CASSFLAGGGEQYF
v_gene: TRBV28; abundance: .; j_gene: TRBJ2-2; d_gene: .; CDR3nt: TGTGCCAGCGGTCTCCCAGACAGGGGGGAGCTGTTTTTT; CDR3aa: CASGLPDRGELFF
v_gene: TRBV6-1; abundance: many; j_gene: TRBJ2-1; d_gene: TRBD2; CDR3nt: TGTGCCAGCAGTGAGCCCCGGAGGACTAGCGGAGATGAGCAGTTCTTC; CDR3aa: CASSEPRRTSGDEQFF
v_gene: TRBV29-1; abundance: .; j_gene: TRBJ2-7; d_gene: TRBD2; CDR3nt: TGCAGCGCCGGGACTAGTGGCGACGAGCAGTACTTC; CDR3aa: CSAGTSGDEQYF
v_gene: TRBV11-2; abundance: many; j_gene: TRBJ2-3; d_gene: .; CDR3nt: TGTGCCAGCAGCTTAGGGACAGCACGAAGCACAGATACGCAGTATTTT; CDR3aa: CASSLGTARSTDTQYF
v_gene: TRBV11-2; abundance: .; j_gene: TRBJ2-7; d_gene: .; CDR3nt: TGTACCAGCAGCTTTAACTACGAGCAGTACTTC; CDR3aa: CTSSFNYEQYF
v_gene: TRBV6-5; abundance: few; j_gene: TRBJ2-1; d_gene: TRBD1; CDR3nt: TGTGCCAGCGTCGGACAGGGACGGGGAAATGAGCAGTTCTTC; CDR3aa: CASVGQGRGNEQFF